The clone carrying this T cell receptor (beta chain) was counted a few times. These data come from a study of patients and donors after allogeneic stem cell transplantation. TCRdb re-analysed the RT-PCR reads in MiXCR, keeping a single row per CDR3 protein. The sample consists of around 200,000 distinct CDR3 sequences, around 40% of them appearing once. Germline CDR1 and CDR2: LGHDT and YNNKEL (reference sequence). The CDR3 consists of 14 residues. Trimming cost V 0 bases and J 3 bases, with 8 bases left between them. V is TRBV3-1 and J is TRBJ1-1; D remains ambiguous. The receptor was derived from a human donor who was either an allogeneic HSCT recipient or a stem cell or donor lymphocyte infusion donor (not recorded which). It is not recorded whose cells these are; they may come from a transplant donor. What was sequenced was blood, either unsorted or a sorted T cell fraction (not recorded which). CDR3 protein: CASSQDPFYTEAFF. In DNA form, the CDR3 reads TGTGCCAGCAGCCAAGATCCATTTTACACTGAAGCTTTCTTT.